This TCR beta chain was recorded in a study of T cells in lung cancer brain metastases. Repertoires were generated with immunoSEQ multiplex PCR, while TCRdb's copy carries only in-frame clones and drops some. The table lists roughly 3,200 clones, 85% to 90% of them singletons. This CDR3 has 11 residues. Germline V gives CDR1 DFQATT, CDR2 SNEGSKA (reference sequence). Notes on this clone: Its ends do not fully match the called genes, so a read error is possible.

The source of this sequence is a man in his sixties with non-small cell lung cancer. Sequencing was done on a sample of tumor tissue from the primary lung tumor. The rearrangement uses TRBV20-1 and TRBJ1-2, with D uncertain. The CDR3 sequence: CSARSEGPSFF. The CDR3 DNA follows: TGCAGTGCTAGATCCGAAGGACCTTCTTTCTTC.